The 20 T cell receptor beta chains below come from one sample, sequenced in a study of blood T cell repertoires in COVID-19. Only in-frame clones appear in the TCRdb table, and some are missing; sequencing was by immunoSEQ multiplex PCR. The sample lists about 150,000 clones, 90% occurring once. Material: peripheral blood. The receptor source for this set is a man aged 50-60 years with acute or convalescent COVID-19.

This sequence joins TRBV7-9 and TRBJ2-5; D unresolved. The V gene lost 3 bases and the J gene lost 1 base, with 12 bases spanning the gap. The germline V gene encodes CDR1 SEHNR and CDR2 FQNEAQ (reference sequence). This CDR3 has 15 amino acids. CDR3 nucleotides: TGTGCCAGCAGCTTCCCTGCGAACAGCCAAGAGACCCAGTACTTC. The encoded protein is CASSFPANSQETQYF.

The rearrangement joins TRBV27 to TRBJ2-2; TRBD2 aligns across 9 bases. From germline, CDR1 is MNHEY and CDR2 SMNVEV (reference sequence). CDR3 size: 15 residues. Trimming removed 3 bases from V and 4 bases from J; junction bases left unmatched: 3. The CDR3 protein is CASSFGGRATGELFF. CDR3 bases: TGTGCCAGCAGTTTTGGCGGGAGGGCCACCGGGGAGCTGTTTTTT.

This rearrangement joins TRBV29-1 to TRBJ1-4, with a possible D match to TRBD1 (6 bases). The CDR3 loop spans 14 amino acids. Trimming removed 6 bases from V and 8 bases from J, with 19 bases in between. CDR1 is SQVTM, CDR2 ANQGSEA, per germline. The CDR3 coding sequence is TGCAGCGTCCCCGGGGGGGGGCTCGGAGAAAAACTGTTTTTT. It specifies CSVPGGGLGEKLFF.

The CDR3, as DNA: TGTGCCAGCAGCCAAGGGCGCGGTTTGGGCGGGGAGCTGTTTTTT. Translated, it gives CASSQGRGLGGELFF. This chain links TRBV3-1 (or the pseudogene TRBV3-2) with TRBJ2-2; D is undetermined. Germline V gives CDR1 LGHDT, CDR2 YNNKEL (reference sequence). V lost 1 base, J lost 7 bases, and 13 bases lay in between. The CDR3 extends over 15 amino acids.

The V call is TRBV18, the J call TRBJ2-7; D remains ambiguous. CDR3 length: 15 residues. The V end lost 1 base, the J end lost 0 bases, and 10 bases lay between the germline ends. Germline V gives CDR1 KGHSH, CDR2 LQKENI. The CDR3 nucleotides read TGTGCCAGCTCACCACGGGCGTACCCCTCCTACGAGCAGTACTTC. This sequence encodes CASSPRAYPSYEQYF.

The chain links TRBV6-5 to TRBJ2-4; D gene uncertain. V was pared by 5 bases and J by 0 bases, with 11 bases between. CDR3 length: 15 amino acids. Germline lookup yields CDR1 MNHEY and CDR2 SVGAGI. The DNA for the CDR3 is TGTGCCAGCAGTCTCCACGAACTAGCCAAAAACATTCAGTACTTC. Encoded protein: CASSLHELAKNIQYF.

The V and J genes are TRBV21-1 and TRBJ2-5; TRBD2 was called by the table and not checked on the DNA. TRBV21-1 is a documented pseudogene. The CDR3 is 14 residues long. In nucleotides, the CDR3 is TGTGCCAGCAGCAAAGCTAGAGTGGAAGAGACCCAGTACTTC. Its protein product is CASSKARVEETQYF.

The rearrangement joins TRBV7-2 to TRBJ2-5, with 7 bases fitting TRBD2. J was trimmed by 0 bases and V by 5 bases; bases with no gene match: 6. CDR3 length: 15 amino acids. Per the germline V gene, CDR1 is SGHTA and CDR2 is FQGNSA. The CDR3 loop is CASSDRDYYQETQYF. DNA for the CDR3: TGTGCCAGCAGCGACCGGGACTACTACCAAGAGACCCAGTACTTC. The whole variable domain, remainder taken from reference TRBV7-2 and TRBJ2-5, is GAGVSQSPSNKVTEKGKDVELRCDPISGHTALYWYRQSLGQGLEFLIYFQGNSAPDKSGLPSDRFSAERTGGSVSTLTIQRTQQEDSAVYLCASSDRDYYQETQYFGPGTRLLVL.

The genes are TRBV29-1 and TRBJ2-1; TRBD2 matches at 9 bases. The trim removed 4 bases at V and 0 bases at J, leaving 10 bases unmatched. This CDR3 is 17 amino acids long. Per the germline V gene, CDR1 is SQVTM and CDR2 is ANQGSEA. The CDR3 nucleotides read TGCAGCGTTGTTATTGTAGCGGGGGTATCCTCCTACAATGAGCAGTTCTTC. Protein product: CSVVIVAGVSSYNEQFF.

V gene TRBV28 combines with J gene TRBJ1-6; 7 bases are shared with TRBD1. The germline V gene encodes CDR1 MDHEN and CDR2 SYDVKM. The ends lost 4 bases at V and 9 bases at J; junction bases unmatched: 6. The CDR3 sequence is 14 residues long. The CDR3: CASSYQGGRSPLHF. In DNA, the CDR3 is TGTGCCAGCAGTTACCAAGGGGGCCGTTCACCCCTCCACTTT.

The CDR3 DNA sequence: TGTGCCAGCAGCACCAGTGGGACTAGCGGGAGGGTCCAGTTCTTC. Translation gives CASSTSGTSGRVQFF. The chain recombines TRBV9 with TRBJ2-1; 16 nucleotides align to TRBD2. Germline values: CDR1 SGDLS, CDR2 YYNGEE. CDR3 length equals 15 residues. The J segment lost 13 bases and the V segment lost 4 bases, leaving 8 bases of the junction unmatched.

V and J are TRBV6-5 and TRBJ1-2; D uncertain. The V gene lost 0 bases and the J gene lost 5 bases, with 7 bases spanning the gap. Germline lookup yields CDR1 MNHEY and CDR2 SVGAGI. The CDR3 has 13 residues. The CDR3 loop is CASSYSIYYGYTF. Here the CDR3 DNA reads TGTGCCAGCAGTTACTCAATTTATTATGGCTACACCTTC.

The chain couples TRBV30 to TRBJ2-1; 11 nucleotides line up with TRBD2. The CDR3 spans 16 residues. CDR1 and CDR2 from the germline V gene are GTSNPN and SVGIG (reference sequence). After removal of 2 bases from V and 4 bases from J, the junction contained 7 bases not matched to a gene. In nucleotides, the CDR3 is TGTGCCTGGAGTCCCGGACTAGCGGGCCAGTACAATGAGCAGTTCTTC. It specifies CAWSPGLAGQYNEQFF.

The chain recombines TRBV7-2 with TRBJ1-3, with a weak D call TRBD1 (6 bases). This CDR3 region has 19 residues. Germline V gene sequence: CDR1 SGHTA, CDR2 FQGNSA. V lost 5 bases to trimming and J lost 0 bases, with 23 bases between them. The CDR3 region is CASSQGRGKTTLSGNTIYF. CDR3 in DNA: TGTGCCAGCAGCCAGGGGCGGGGGAAAACAACACTCTCTGGAAACACCATATATTTT.

The CDR3 DNA sequence: TGTGCCAGCAGCCCCGGGATCCTAGCCGGAAACATTCAGTACTTC. Amino acids: CASSPGILAGNIQYF. The J gene is TRBJ2-4, the V gene TRBV7-9, with D perhaps TRBD2 (5 bases). The CDR3 has 15 residues. V was shortened by 5 bases and J by 6 bases, with 17 bases between the two germline ends. CDR1 and CDR2 (germline): SEHNR, FQNEAQ (reference sequence). The full variable domain, with the rest looked up from reference TRBV7-9 and TRBJ2-4, is DTGVSQNPRHKITKRGQNVTFRCDPISEHNRLYWYRQTLGQGPEFLTYFQNEAQLEKSRLLSDRFSAERPKGSFSTLEIQRTEQGDSAMYLCASSPGILAGNIQYFGAGTRLSVL.

In this sample, this clone turned up once. The chain recombines TRBV7-6 with TRBJ1-5; D remains ambiguous. This CDR3 spans 13 amino acids. Germline lookup yields CDR1 SGHVS and CDR2 FNYEAQ. The germline V and J ends were trimmed by 5 bases and 9 bases, with 14 bases remaining between them. CDR3 sequence: CASSPLRGAPQHF. The CDR3 nucleotides are TGTGCCAGCAGCCCCCTCCGGGGTGCGCCCCAGCATTTT.

V and J are TRBV10-3 and TRBJ2-7, with 8 nucleotides matching TRBD2. The junction had 11 bases not matched to a gene; V was cut back by 10 bases and J by 0 bases. The CDR3 consists of 15 residues. Germline V gives CDR1 ENHRY, CDR2 SYGVKD. The CDR3 loop is CATQRTSGSSYEQYF. The CDR3 DNA sequence: TGTGCCACCCAGCGAACTAGCGGCAGCTCCTACGAGCAGTACTTC.

V gene TRBV2 combines with J gene TRBJ2-7, with 10 nucleotides matching TRBD1. The junction had 4 bases not matched to a gene; V was cut back by 6 bases and J by 2 bases. Per the germline V gene, CDR1 is SNHLY and CDR2 is FYNNEI. The CDR3 is 14 amino acids. The DNA for the CDR3 is TGTGCCAGCAGGGGGACAGGGGACCCCTACGAGCAGTACGTC. Protein sequence: CASRGTGDPYEQYV.

DNA of the CDR3: TGTGCCAGCAGTTACTCTCGGTACAATGAGCAGTTCTTC. This encodes CASSYSRYNEQFF. This rearrangement joins TRBV6-5 to TRBJ2-1, with D uncertain. The CDR3 spans 13 residues. Per germline, CDR1 MNHEY and CDR2 SVGAGI. Trimming cost V 0 bases and J 4 bases, with 4 bases left between them.

The rearrangement links TRBV24-1 to TRBJ1-4; no reliable D call. This CDR3 contains 15 residues. Germline V gives CDR1 KGHDR, CDR2 SFDVKD. Trimming cost V 4 bases and J 0 bases, with 8 bases left between them. The CDR3 here is CATSDHTATNEKLFF. The CDR3 DNA is TGTGCCACCAGTGACCACACCGCAACTAATGAAAAACTGTTTTTT.